The T cell receptor beta chain described here comes from a study of early T cells in non-severe SARS-CoV-2 infection. About the research overall: The sequenced material was bulk RNA from unsorted whole blood, and its chains were unpaired.

The V gene end was trimmed by 4 bases and the J gene end by 3 bases; junction bases not matched to a gene: 15. The CDR3 is 18 amino acids. From germline, CDR1 is SEHNR and CDR2 FQNEAQ (reference sequence). Individual cDNA molecules were tagged with unique molecular identifiers. TCRdb analysed the 5' RACE reads with MiXCR anew, one entry per CDR3 protein. Here the sample spans 70,000 or so distinct CDR3 sequences, 4.6% being singletons. Study-wide results and limits: Matching against VDJdb likely underestimated virus-specific expansions, favoring anti-spike CD8.

This clonotype was counted ten times or more. No antigen is known for it. The V and J genes are TRBV7-9 and TRBJ2-5; 9 nucleotides line up with TRBD2. The origin of this receptor is an adult who was a healthcare worker with PCR-confirmed SARS-CoV-2 infection or an uninfected control (not recorded which). The donor label of this sample is uncertain. The sequences come from whole blood, collected at baseline. CDR3 loop: CASSSGQPSGGPKETQYF. Written as DNA, the CDR3 is TGTGCCAGCAGCTCGGGACAGCCCAGCGGGGGGCCGAAAGAGACCCAGTACTTC. Together with reference TRBV7-9 and TRBJ2-5, the CDR3 gives the full variable domain: DTGVSQNPRHKITKRGQNVTFRCDPISEHNRLYWYRQTLGQGPEFLTYFQNEAQLEKSRLLSDRFSAERPKGSFSTLEIQRTEQGDSAMYLCASSSGQPSGGPKETQYFGPGTRLLVL.